The 6 T cell receptor beta chains presented below share a single source sample, sequenced in a study of blood T cell repertoires in COVID-19. Some clones are missing from TCRdb's copy, which holds only in-frame ones; the method was immunoSEQ multiplex PCR. Counted here are approximately 150,000 clones, 80% to 85% occurring once; the ten biggest clones make up about a tenth. Material for sequencing was peripheral blood. Receptor source: a man in his 70s with active or convalescent COVID-19.

The rearrangement joins TRBV4-1 to TRBJ2-5; D remains unclear. V was shortened by 1 base and J by 0 bases, with 15 bases between the two germline ends. Germline V CDR1 and CDR2: MGHRA, YSYEKL. The CDR3 sequence is 17 residues long. The CDR3, as DNA: TGCGCCAGCAGCCAAGGTTCTTACTACGAGTACCAAGAGACCCAGTACTTC. It specifies CASSQGSYYEYQETQYF.

V and J are TRBV7-6 and TRBJ1-1; the D is unclear. The CDR3 contains 11 residues. Germline CDR1 reads SGHVS; CDR2 reads FNYEAQ. V lost 4 bases to trimming and J lost 6 bases, with 6 bases between them. CDR3 nucleotide sequence: TGTGCCAGCAGCTCCGTAGCTGAAGCTTTCTTT. This codes for CASSSVAEAFF.

This chain uses TRBV15 with TRBJ1-2; 7 nucleotides align to TRBD1. V trimming: 1 base; J trimming: 4 bases; junction bases outside the gene matches: 21. CDR3 length: 20 residues. The germline V gene encodes CDR1 LNHNV and CDR2 YYDKDF (reference sequence). The CDR3 DNA reads as TGTGCCACCAGCAGAGCTTTTCTATCCGGGACAGCTAGTACCTCCTATGGCTACACCTTC. Residues: CATSRAFLSGTASTSYGYTF.

This sequence joins TRBV19 and TRBJ1-1; a weak D match, TRBD1 (6 bases). The germline V gene has CDR1 LNHDA and CDR2 SQIVND (reference sequence). Trimming removed 5 bases from V and 0 bases from J, with 10 bases in between. The CDR3 has 14 residues. In nucleotides, the CDR3 is TGTGCCAGTAGTGTGACAGGCTTGAACACTGAAGCTTTCTTT. Translation gives CASSVTGLNTEAFF.

The rearrangement uses TRBV6-2 or TRBV6-3 and TRBJ1-5; TRBD1 aligns across 7 bases. This CDR3 comprises 16 residues. Trimming at V came to 5 bases and at J to 1 base, leaving 8 bases not matched to a gene. Germline V CDR1 and CDR2: MNHEY, SVGEGT. The CDR3 loop reads CASSAPGQSSNQPQHF. The CDR3 DNA reads as TGTGCCAGCAGTGCACCGGGACAGTCAAGCAATCAGCCCCAGCATTTT.

This clone appeared a few times. This chain uses TRBV5-4 with TRBJ2-1; 12 bases fit TRBD2. Germline CDR1 SGHNT, CDR2 YYREEE (reference sequence). The CDR3 is made up of 16 amino acids. The trim removed 2 bases at V and 5 bases at J, leaving 5 bases unmatched. CDR3 amino acids: CASSFPSGRDDNEQFF. In nucleotides, the CDR3 is TGTGCCAGCAGCTTTCCTAGCGGGAGGGATGACAATGAGCAGTTCTTC.